A single T cell receptor beta chain is shown here with its context. The PCR used 60 Vbeta and 13 Jbeta primers. Some clones are missing from TCRdb's copy, which holds only in-frame ones; the method was immunoSEQ multiplex PCR. Of roughly 200,000 clones listed, about 85% were seen once; the top ten hold approximately 0.98%. This sample is drawn from a study of cytomegalovirus exposure and HLA in healthy donors. There are 14 residues in the CDR3. CDR1 is MNHEY, CDR2 SVGAGI, per germline. Unmatched junction bases numbered 4, after V lost 5 bases and J lost 8 bases. Sequencing was carried out using PBMCs. The receptor was derived from a boy aged 2 to 9 in good health and CMV-seronegative. The chain links TRBV6-5 to TRBJ1-4; TRBD1 agrees at 11 bases. This CDR3 reads CASSEGQGAEKLFF. CDR3 DNA sequence: TGTGCCAGCAGTGAAGGACAGGGGGCAGAAAAACTGTTTTTT.